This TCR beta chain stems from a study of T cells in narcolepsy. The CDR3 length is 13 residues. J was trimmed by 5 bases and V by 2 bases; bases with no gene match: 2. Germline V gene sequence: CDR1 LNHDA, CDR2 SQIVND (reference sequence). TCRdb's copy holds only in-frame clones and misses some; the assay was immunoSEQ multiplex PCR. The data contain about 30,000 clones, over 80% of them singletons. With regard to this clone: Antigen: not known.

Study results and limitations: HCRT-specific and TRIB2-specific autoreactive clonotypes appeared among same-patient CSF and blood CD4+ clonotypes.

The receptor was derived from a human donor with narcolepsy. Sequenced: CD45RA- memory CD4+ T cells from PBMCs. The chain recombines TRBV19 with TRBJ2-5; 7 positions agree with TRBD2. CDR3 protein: CASSIRGEETQYF. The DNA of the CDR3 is TGTGCCAGTAGTATACGGGGGGAGGAGACCCAGTACTTC.